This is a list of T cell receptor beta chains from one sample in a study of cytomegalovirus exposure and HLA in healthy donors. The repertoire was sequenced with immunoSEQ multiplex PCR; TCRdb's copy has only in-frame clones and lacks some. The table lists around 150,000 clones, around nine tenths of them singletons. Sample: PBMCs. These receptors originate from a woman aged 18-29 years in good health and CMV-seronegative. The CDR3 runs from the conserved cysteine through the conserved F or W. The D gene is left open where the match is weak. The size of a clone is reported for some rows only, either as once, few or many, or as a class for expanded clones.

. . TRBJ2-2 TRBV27 CASSLQGINTGELFF TGTGCCAGCAGTTTACAGGGGATAAACACCGGGGAGCTGTTTTTT
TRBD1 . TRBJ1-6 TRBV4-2 CASSQDPTGGVGSPLHF TGTGCCAGCAGCCAAGATCCGACAGGGGGCGTCGGTTCACCCCTCCACTTT
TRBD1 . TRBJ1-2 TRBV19 CATRQGNDYGYTF TGTGCCACTCGACAGGGAAATGACTATGGCTACACCTTC
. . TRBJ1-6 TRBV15 CATSRDFGRTYNSPLHF TGTGCCACCAGCAGAGATTTCGGGAGAACCTATAATTCACCCCTCCACTTT
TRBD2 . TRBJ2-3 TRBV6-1 CASSGAGVTDTQYF TGTGCCAGCAGTGGGGCGGGGGTCACAGATACGCAGTATTTT
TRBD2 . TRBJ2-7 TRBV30 CAWSRTAGGEQYF TGTGCCTGGAGTAGAACGGCGGGGGGTGAGCAGTACTTC
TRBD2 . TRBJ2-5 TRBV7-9 CASSQTSGRIGETQYF TGTGCCAGCAGCCAGACTAGCGGGAGAATTGGAGAGACCCAGTACTTC
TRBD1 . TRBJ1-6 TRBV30 CAWRRGTANSPLHF TGTGCCTGGAGGAGGGGGACAGCTAATTCACCCCTCCACTTT
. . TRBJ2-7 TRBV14 CASSQATPYEQYF TGTGCCAGCAGCCAAGCGACACCCTACGAGCAGTACTTC
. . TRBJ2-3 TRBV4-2 CASSHEWGVTDTQYF TGTGCCAGCAGCCATGAGTGGGGGGTCACAGATACGCAGTATTTT
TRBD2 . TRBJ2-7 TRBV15 CATSSGLAGWSYEQYF TGTGCCACCAGTAGTGGACTAGCGGGTTGGTCCTACGAGCAGTACTTC
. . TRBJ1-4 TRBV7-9 CASSLGLEKLFF TGTGCCAGCAGCTTAGGACTTGAAAAACTGTTTTTT
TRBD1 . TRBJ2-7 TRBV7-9 CASSIRDRGNEQYF TGTGCCAGCAGCATCCGGGACAGGGGAAACGAGCAGTACTTC
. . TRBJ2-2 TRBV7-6 CASSLVQGPNTGELFF TGTGCCAGCAGCTTAGTGCAGGGGCCGAACACCGGGGAGCTGTTTTTT
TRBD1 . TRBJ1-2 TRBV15 CATSSQTGGLLNYGYTF TGTGCCACCAGCAGTCAGACAGGGGGCCTCCTCAACTATGGCTACACCTTC
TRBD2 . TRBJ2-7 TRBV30 CAWSPFLLAGGLNGYEQYF TGTGCCTGGAGCCCCTTTTTACTAGCGGGGGGGCTGAATGGTTACGAGCAGTACTTC
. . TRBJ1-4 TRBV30 CAPGGTWRGPGGGGNEKLFF TGTGCCCCTGGAGGTACCTGGAGGGGCCCAGGCGGGGGGGGTAATGAAAAACTGTTTTTT
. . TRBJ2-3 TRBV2 CASSDRGLPGPTDTQYF TGTGCCAGCAGTGATAGGGGACTCCCAGGCCCCACAGATACGCAGTATTTT
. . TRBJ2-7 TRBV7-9 CASSFVQKAYEQYF TGTGCCAGCAGCTTCGTACAGAAAGCCTACGAGCAGTACTTC
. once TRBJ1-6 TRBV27 CASSNWGTSYSPLHF TGTGCCAGCTCCAATTGGGGGACATCATATTCACCCCTCCACTTT
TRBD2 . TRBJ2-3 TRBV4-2 CASSQPRTSVSDTQYF TGTGCCAGCAGCCAACCCCGGACTAGCGTTTCAGATACGCAGTATTTT
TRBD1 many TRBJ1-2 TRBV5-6 CASSFPGQGLYGYTF TGTGCCAGCAGCTTTCCGGGACAGGGTCTCTATGGCTACACCTTC
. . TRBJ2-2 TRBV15 CATSRDLAGTGELFF TGTGCCACCAGCAGAGATCTAGCCGGCACCGGGGAGCTGTTTTTT
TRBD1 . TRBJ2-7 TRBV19 CASGKGQGAVLMDF TGTGCCAGTGGGAAAGGACAGGGGGCCGTGCTAATGGACTTC
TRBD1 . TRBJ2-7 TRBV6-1 CASSEWFEGQGSYEQYF TGTGCCAGCAGTGAATGGTTCGAGGGACAGGGATCCTACGAGCAGTACTTC
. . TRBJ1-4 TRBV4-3 CASSQEEAPNEKLFF TGCGCCAGCAGCCAAGAGGAGGCCCCTAATGAAAAACTGTTTTTT
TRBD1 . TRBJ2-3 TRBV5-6 CASSTPGQGTDTQYF TGTGCCAGCAGCACACCGGGACAGGGGACAGATACGCAGTATTTT
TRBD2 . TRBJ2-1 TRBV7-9 CASSIPVRGGPYNEQFF TGTGCCAGCAGCATCCCGGTACGGGGGGGACCGTACAATGAGCAGTTCTTC
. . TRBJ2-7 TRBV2 CASSLDSSREQYF TGTGCCAGCAGCCTTGACAGTTCTCGCGAGCAGTACTTC
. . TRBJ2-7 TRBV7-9 CASSLGGYSYEQYF TGTGCCAGCAGCTTGGGGGGTTACAGCTACGAGCAGTACTTC
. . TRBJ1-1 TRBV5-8 CASSLEGIGGELNTEAFF TGTGCCAGCAGCTTGGAGGGGATAGGAGGGGAGCTAAACACTGAAGCTTTCTTT
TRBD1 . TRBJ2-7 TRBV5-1 CASSPRTGESYEQYF TGCGCCAGCAGCCCTAGGACAGGAGAAAGCTACGAGCAGTACTTC
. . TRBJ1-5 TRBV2 CASNRGADSNQPQHF TGTGCCAGCAATCGGGGGGCTGATAGCAATCAGCCCCAGCATTTT
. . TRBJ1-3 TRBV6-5 CATTGGATIYF TGTGCCACTACGGGGGGCGCCACCATATATTTT
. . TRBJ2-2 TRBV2 CASSGTASNTGELFF TGTGCCAGCAGTGGTACAGCTAGCAACACCGGGGAGCTGTTTTTT